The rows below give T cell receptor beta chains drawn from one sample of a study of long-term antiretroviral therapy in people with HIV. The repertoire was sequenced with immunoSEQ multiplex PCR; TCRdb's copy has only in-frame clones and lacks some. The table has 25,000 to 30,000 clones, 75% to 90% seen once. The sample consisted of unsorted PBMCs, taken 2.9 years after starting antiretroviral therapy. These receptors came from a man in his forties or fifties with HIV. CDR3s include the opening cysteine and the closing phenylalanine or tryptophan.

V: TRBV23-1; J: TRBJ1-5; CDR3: CASRETSPNQPQHF
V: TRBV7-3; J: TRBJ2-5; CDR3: CASSLPGQETQYF
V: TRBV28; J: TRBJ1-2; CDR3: CASSLRQGYSYGYTF
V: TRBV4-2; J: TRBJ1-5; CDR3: CASSQVKGLVDNQPQHF
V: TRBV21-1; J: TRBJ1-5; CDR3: CASSKARVTMDSNQPQHF
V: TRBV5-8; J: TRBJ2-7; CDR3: CASSYTAPAYEQYF
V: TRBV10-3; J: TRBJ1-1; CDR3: CAIIIIQGARTEAFF
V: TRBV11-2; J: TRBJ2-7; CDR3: CASSSLAGGKREQYF
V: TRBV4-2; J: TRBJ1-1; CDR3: CASSPLRGVNTEAFF
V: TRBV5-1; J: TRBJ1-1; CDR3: CASGLGANTEAFF
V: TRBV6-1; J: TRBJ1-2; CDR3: CASSEATGANYGYTF
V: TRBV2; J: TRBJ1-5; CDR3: CASSEGSPNQPQHF
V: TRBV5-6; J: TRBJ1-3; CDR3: CASSVQITGNTIYF
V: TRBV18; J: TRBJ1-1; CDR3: CASSLTGSPTHINTEAFF
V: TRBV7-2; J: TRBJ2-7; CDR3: CASSFRGYEQYF
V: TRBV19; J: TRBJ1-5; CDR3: CASSISLVQPQHF